The entry below gives a single TCR beta chain sequence along with its context. The sample belongs to a study of blood T cell repertoires in COVID-19. About the research overall: The United States, Italy and Spain supplied acute and convalescent COVID-19 samples. PBMCs, B-cell-depleted T cells, or T cells provided the cDNA or gDNA that made up the material.

Methods used by the authors: Estimation of nucleated cell counts was performed using reference gene primer amplification. The protocol was immunoSEQ multiplex PCR, while the TCRdb copy is restricted to in-frame clones and leaves out a portion. V and J calls and clone size follow that table, whereas D and trimming were derived from the DNA. The data contain 200,000 to 300,000 clones, roughly 85% of them singletons. The CDR3 runs to 11 residues. Germline V lookup: CDR1 GTSNPN, CDR2 SVGIG (reference sequence). J gave up 3 bases and V 6 bases, and 1 base lay outside the gene matches. This receptor was identified in a man aged 45-60 years with COVID-19, enrolled during active disease. The specimen was peripheral blood. The rearrangement uses TRBV30 and TRBJ1-2; 7 positions agree with TRBD1. CDR3 DNA: TGTGCCTGCCAGGGGGACTATGGCTACACCTTC. Translated, it gives CACQGDYGYTF.